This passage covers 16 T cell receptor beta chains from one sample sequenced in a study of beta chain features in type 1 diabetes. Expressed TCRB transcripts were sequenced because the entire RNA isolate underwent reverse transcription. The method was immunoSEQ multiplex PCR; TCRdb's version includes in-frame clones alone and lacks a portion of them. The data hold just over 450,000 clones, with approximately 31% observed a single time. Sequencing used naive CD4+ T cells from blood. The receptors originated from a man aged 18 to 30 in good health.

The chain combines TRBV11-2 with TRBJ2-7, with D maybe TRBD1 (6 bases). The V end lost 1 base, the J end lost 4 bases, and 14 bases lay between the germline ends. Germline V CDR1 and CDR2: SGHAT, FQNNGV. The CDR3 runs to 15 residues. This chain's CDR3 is CASSLGWEQGYEQYF. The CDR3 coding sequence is TGTGCCAGCAGCTTAGGCTGGGAACAGGGTTACGAGCAGTACTTC.

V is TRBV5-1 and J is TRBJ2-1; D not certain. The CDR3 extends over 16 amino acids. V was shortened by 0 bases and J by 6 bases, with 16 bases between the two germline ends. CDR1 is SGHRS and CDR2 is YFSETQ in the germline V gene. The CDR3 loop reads CASSLDPPDLVNEQFF. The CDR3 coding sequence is TGCGCCAGCAGCTTGGATCCGCCTGACTTGGTCAATGAGCAGTTCTTC.

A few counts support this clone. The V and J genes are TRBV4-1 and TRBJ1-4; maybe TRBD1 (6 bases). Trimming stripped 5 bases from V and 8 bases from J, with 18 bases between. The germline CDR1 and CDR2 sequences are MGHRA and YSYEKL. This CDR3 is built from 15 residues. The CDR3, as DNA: TGCGCCAGCAGCTTCCGGGACACGAGGAACGAAAAACTGTTTTTT. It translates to CASSFRDTRNEKLFF.

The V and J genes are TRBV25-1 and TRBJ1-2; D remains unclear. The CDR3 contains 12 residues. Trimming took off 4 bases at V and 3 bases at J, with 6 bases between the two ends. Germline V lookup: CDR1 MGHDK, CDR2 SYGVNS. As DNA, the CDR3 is TGTGCCAGCAGTGTCGGGGACTATGGCTACACCTTC. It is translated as CASSVGDYGYTF.

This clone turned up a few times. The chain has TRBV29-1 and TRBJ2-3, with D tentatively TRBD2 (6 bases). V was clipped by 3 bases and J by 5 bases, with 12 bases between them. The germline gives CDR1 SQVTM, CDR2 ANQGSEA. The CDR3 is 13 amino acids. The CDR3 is CSVDWGVGDTQYF. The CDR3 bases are TGCAGCGTTGATTGGGGGGTTGGAGATACGCAGTATTTT.

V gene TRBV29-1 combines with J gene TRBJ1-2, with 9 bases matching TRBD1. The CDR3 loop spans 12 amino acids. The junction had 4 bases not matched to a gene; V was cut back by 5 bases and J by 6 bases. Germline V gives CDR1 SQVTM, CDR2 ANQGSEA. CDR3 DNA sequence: TGCAGCGTTCATAGGGACAGGGATGGCTACACCTTC. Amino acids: CSVHRDRDGYTF.

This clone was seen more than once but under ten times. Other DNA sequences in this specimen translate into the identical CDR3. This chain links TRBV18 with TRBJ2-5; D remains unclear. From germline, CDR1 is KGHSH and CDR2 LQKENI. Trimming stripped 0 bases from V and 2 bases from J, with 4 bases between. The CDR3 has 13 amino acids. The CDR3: CASSPPGQETQYF. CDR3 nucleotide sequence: TGTGCCAGCTCACCACCCGGGCAAGAGACCCAGTACTTC.

CDR3: CASSALAGLDEQYF. In DNA form, the CDR3 reads TGTGCCAGCAGCGCACTAGCGGGATTGGACGAGCAGTACTTC. The rearrangement links TRBV7-2 to TRBJ2-7, with TRBD2 matching over 10 bases. The junction had 6 bases not matched to a gene; V was cut back by 5 bases and J by 5 bases. The germline V gene has CDR1 SGHTA and CDR2 FQGNSA. This CDR3 is built from 14 residues.

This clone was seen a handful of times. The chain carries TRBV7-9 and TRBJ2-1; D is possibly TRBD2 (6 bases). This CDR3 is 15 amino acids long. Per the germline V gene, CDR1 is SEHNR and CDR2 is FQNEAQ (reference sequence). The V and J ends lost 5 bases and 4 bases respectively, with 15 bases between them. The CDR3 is CASSGTGTGYNEQFF. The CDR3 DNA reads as TGTGCCAGCAGCGGCACCGGGACTGGTTACAATGAGCAGTTCTTC. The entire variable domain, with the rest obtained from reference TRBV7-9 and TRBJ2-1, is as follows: DTGVSQNPRHKITKRGQNVTFRCDPISEHNRLYWYRQTLGQGPEFLTYFQNEAQLEKSRLLSDRFSAERPKGSFSTLEIQRTEQGDSAMYLCASSGTGTGYNEQFFGPGTRLTVL.

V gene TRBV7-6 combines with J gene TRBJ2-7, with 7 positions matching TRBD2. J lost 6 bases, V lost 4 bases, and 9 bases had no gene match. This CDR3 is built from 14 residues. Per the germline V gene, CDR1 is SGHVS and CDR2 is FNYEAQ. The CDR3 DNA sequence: TGTGCCAGCAGCTGGGCCGACGGGGGGTTCGAGCAGTACTTC. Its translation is CASSWADGGFEQYF.

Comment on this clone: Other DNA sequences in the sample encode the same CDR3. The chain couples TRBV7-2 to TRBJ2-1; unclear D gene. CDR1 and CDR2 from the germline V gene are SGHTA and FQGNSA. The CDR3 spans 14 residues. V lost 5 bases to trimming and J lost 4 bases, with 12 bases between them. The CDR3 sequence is CASSPPAYYNEQFF. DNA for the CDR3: TGTGCCAGCAGCCCGCCAGCTTATTACAATGAGCAGTTCTTC.

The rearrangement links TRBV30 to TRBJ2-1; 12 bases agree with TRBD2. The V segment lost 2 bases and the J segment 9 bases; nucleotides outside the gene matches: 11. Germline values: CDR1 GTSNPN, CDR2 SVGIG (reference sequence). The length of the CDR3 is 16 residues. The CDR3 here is CAWSSLLAGGVSEQFF. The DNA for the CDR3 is TGTGCCTGGAGTTCACTTCTAGCGGGAGGGGTCAGTGAGCAGTTCTTC. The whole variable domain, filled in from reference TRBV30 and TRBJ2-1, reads SQTIHQWPATLVQPVGSPLSLECTVEGTSNPNLYWYRQAAGRGLQLLFYSVGIGQISSEVPQNLSASRPQDRQFILSSKKLLLSDSGFYLCAWSSLLAGGVSEQFFGPGTRLTVL.

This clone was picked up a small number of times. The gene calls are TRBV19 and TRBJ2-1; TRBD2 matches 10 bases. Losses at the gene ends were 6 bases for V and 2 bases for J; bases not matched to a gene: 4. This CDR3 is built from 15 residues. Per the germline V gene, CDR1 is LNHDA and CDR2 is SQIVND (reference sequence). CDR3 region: CASSLLAGAYNEQFF. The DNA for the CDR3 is TGTGCCAGTAGCCTTCTAGCGGGGGCCTACAATGAGCAGTTCTTC.

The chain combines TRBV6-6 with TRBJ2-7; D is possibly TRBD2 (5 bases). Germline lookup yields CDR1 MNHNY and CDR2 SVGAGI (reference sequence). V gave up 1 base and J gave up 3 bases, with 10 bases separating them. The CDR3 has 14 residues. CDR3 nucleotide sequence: TGTGCCAGCAGTTACTTCCAGCGGAACTACGAGCAGTACTTC. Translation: CASSYFQRNYEQYF.

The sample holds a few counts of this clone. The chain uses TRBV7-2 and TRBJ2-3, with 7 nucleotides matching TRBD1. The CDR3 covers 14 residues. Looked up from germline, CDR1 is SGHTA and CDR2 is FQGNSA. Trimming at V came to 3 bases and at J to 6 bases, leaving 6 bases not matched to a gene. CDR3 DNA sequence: TGTGCCAGCAGCTTTGACAGGGCCCGCGATACGCAGTATTTT. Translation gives CASSFDRARDTQYF. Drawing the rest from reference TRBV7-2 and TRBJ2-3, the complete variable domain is GAGVSQSPSNKVTEKGKDVELRCDPISGHTALYWYRQSLGQGLEFLIYFQGNSAPDKSGLPSDRFSAERTGGSVSTLTIQRTQQEDSAVYLCASSFDRARDTQYFGPGTRLTVL.

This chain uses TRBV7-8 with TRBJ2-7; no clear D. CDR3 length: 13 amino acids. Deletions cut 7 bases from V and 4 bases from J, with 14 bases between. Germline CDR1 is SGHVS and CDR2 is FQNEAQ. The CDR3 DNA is TGTGCCAGCACGCTGGGGTTCCCATACGAGCAGTACTTC. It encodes CASTLGFPYEQYF.